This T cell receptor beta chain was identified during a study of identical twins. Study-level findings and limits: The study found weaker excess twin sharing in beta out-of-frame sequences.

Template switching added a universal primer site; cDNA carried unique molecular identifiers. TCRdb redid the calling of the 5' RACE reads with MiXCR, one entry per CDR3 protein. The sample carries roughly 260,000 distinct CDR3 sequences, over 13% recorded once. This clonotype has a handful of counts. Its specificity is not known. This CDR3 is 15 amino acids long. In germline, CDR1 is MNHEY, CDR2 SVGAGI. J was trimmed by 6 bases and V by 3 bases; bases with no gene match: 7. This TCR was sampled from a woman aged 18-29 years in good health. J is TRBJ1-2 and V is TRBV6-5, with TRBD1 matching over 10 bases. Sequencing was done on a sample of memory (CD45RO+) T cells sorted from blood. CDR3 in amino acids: CASSYWDRGVNGYTF. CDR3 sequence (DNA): TGTGCCAGCAGTTATTGGGACAGGGGTGTGAATGGCTACACCTTC.